The rows below give T cell receptor beta chains drawn from one sample of a study of early T cells in non-severe SARS-CoV-2 infection. MiXCR, run by TCRdb on the 5' RACE reads, gives a single entry per CDR3 protein. The repertoire holds tens of thousands of distinct CDR3 sequences, with about 13% as singletons. The sequencing input was whole blood. These receptors all come from an adult who was a healthcare worker with PCR-confirmed SARS-CoV-2 infection or an uninfected control (not recorded which). The conserved cysteine and the conserved F or W are not part of the CDR3 here. D genes are given only for firm matches. Size values are once, few and many counts, or a class for expanded clones, and some rows have none.

CDR3: SARTGDTQY; J: TRBJ2-3; V: TRBV20-1; size: many; D: .
CDR3: ASSLGQYNEKLF; J: TRBJ1-4; V: TRBV5-6; size: few; D: TRBD1
CDR3: ASSQDDWDSQPQH; J: TRBJ1-5; V: TRBV4-1; size: many; D: .
CDR3: ASSPRPGQGNTEAF; J: TRBJ1-1; V: TRBV7-6; size: .; D: TRBD1
CDR3: ASSLSPLLT; J: TRBJ1-2; V: TRBV7-2; size: .; D: .
CDR3: ASSGQGLIGELF; J: TRBJ2-2; V: TRBV7-9; size: many; D: .
CDR3: ASSEDNRIQY; J: TRBJ2-4; V: TRBV12-3/TRBV12-4; size: many; D: .
CDR3: ASSRTGSLEQY; J: TRBJ2-7; V: TRBV7-9; size: .; D: .
CDR3: ASSYRQGNEQF; J: TRBJ2-1; V: TRBV6-1; size: few; D: TRBD1
CDR3: ASSLTVDDSRGGVAF; J: TRBJ1-1; V: TRBV5-1; size: many; D: .
CDR3: ASGQGLLF; J: TRBJ1-1; V: TRBV21-1; size: many; D: .
CDR3: ASSEQVPGELF; J: TRBJ2-2; V: TRBV10-1; size: .; D: .
CDR3: ASKPSGRAWAKNIQY; J: TRBJ2-4; V: TRBV12-3/TRBV12-4; size: many; D: TRBD2
CDR3: SVAGQTHSGNTIY; J: TRBJ1-3; V: TRBV29-1; size: .; D: TRBD1
CDR3: SASWLGADTQY; J: TRBJ2-3; V: TRBV20-1; size: .; D: .
CDR3: SVEERSDEAF; J: TRBJ1-1; V: TRBV29-1; size: few; D: .
CDR3: ASSSYGYT; J: TRBJ1-2; V: TRBV28; size: few; D: .
CDR3: ASSHPLASGANVLT; J: TRBJ2-6; V: TRBV4-1; size: few; D: .
CDR3: ASSYSQGETQY; J: TRBJ2-5; V: TRBV6-5; size: .; D: TRBD1
CDR3: SVEDRTGYAF; J: TRBJ1-1; V: TRBV29-1; size: .; D: TRBD1
CDR3: ASSVGGEISTDTQY; J: TRBJ2-3; V: TRBV9; size: many; D: .
CDR3: ASSPFGTGGDTQY; J: TRBJ2-3; V: TRBV9; size: few; D: TRBD1
CDR3: ASSEQGQGATEAF; J: TRBJ1-1; V: TRBV6-1; size: many; D: TRBD1
CDR3: ASSEDSFNTEAF; J: TRBJ1-1; V: TRBV25-1; size: many; D: .
CDR3: ASSPREGPTEAF; J: TRBJ1-1; V: TRBV19; size: few; D: .
CDR3: ASSRANYEQY; J: TRBJ2-7; V: TRBV2; size: .; D: .
CDR3: ASSSYVVGELF; J: TRBJ2-2; V: TRBV4-1; size: large; D: .
CDR3: ASSGQPSGNTIY; J: TRBJ1-3; V: TRBV6-1; size: few; D: .
CDR3: ASSLGVGVEETQY; J: TRBJ2-5; V: TRBV5-1; size: many; D: .
CDR3: ATSDSTRGNTEAF; J: TRBJ1-1; V: TRBV24-1; size: few; D: .
CDR3: SVIQGGVQETQY; J: TRBJ2-5; V: TRBV29-1; size: .; D: TRBD1
CDR3: SVARGWGEDRNTQY; J: TRBJ2-3; V: TRBV29-1; size: many; D: .
CDR3: ASSRQTDNQPQH; J: TRBJ1-5; V: TRBV7-2; size: .; D: .
CDR3: ASSLLAGGSYEQY; J: TRBJ2-7; V: TRBV7-2; size: .; D: TRBD2
CDR3: SARDPVNYGYT; J: TRBJ1-2; V: TRBV20-1; size: few; D: .
CDR3: ASSLDTLYNEQF; J: TRBJ2-1; V: TRBV7-9; size: .; D: .
CDR3: SVEGRGRVTEAF; J: TRBJ1-1; V: TRBV29-1; size: few; D: TRBD1
CDR3: ASSRGRTGLEEQY; J: TRBJ2-7; V: TRBV7-8; size: many; D: TRBD1
CDR3: ASSLDRGDTQY; J: TRBJ2-3; V: TRBV12-3/TRBV12-4; size: .; D: TRBD1
CDR3: ASADGLGETQY; J: TRBJ2-5; V: TRBV5-1; size: many; D: .
CDR3: ASSFGDRVHNEQF; J: TRBJ2-1; V: TRBV28; size: .; D: TRBD1
CDR3: ASSLPEEGVQETLY; J: TRBJ2-5; V: TRBV5-6; size: once; D: .
CDR3: ASSQGRLDTQY; J: TRBJ2-3; V: TRBV3-1; size: .; D: .
CDR3: ASSPRTGIYNEQF; J: TRBJ2-1; V: TRBV7-9; size: many; D: TRBD1
CDR3: ASRTTGATQH; J: TRBJ1-5; V: TRBV2; size: many; D: TRBD1
CDR3: ASSQGARPETQY; J: TRBJ2-5; V: TRBV7-2; size: .; D: TRBD1
CDR3: ASSIAAMGNEQF; J: TRBJ2-1; V: TRBV19; size: .; D: .
CDR3: ASSRTEGPYEQY; J: TRBJ2-7; V: TRBV6-1; size: many; D: .
CDR3: ASSYQQGREKLF; J: TRBJ1-4; V: TRBV6-6; size: many; D: .
CDR3: ASSLQEGSPLH; J: TRBJ1-6; V: TRBV12-3/TRBV12-4; size: many; D: .
CDR3: SASLMGVEKLF; J: TRBJ1-4; V: TRBV20-1; size: few; D: .
CDR3: ASSPMTGVRVYEQY; J: TRBJ2-7; V: TRBV28; size: .; D: .
CDR3: ASSLVPENTGELF; J: TRBJ2-2; V: TRBV7-2; size: many; D: .
CDR3: ASSVAATGELF; J: TRBJ2-2; V: TRBV9; size: few; D: .
CDR3: ATRLLGRDGQETQY; J: TRBJ2-5; V: TRBV6-5; size: .; D: .
CDR3: ASSLATGGGTGELF; J: TRBJ2-2; V: TRBV5-1; size: many; D: TRBD1
CDR3: SASPLSMSTEAF; J: TRBJ1-1; V: TRBV20-1; size: few; D: .
CDR3: ASSLTGAYEQY; J: TRBJ2-7; V: TRBV5-1; size: .; D: TRBD1
CDR3: ASSPGTAANYGYT; J: TRBJ1-2; V: TRBV5-4; size: .; D: TRBD1
CDR3: ASSPARSYEQY; J: TRBJ2-7; V: TRBV11-2; size: .; D: .